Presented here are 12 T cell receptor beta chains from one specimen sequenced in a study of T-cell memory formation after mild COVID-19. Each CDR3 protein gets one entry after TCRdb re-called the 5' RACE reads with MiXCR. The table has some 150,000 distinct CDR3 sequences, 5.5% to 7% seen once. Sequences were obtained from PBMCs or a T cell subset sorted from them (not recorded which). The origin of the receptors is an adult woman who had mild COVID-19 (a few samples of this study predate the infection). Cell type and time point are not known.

This CDR3 reads CASSDSYGTDTQYF. CDR3 in DNA: TGCGCCAGCAGCGACAGTTACGGAACAGATACGCAGTATTTT. This rearrangement joins TRBV5-1 to TRBJ2-3; D is possibly TRBD1 (5 bases). Deletions cut 4 bases from V and 3 bases from J, with 12 bases between. This CDR3 comprises 14 residues. From germline, CDR1 is SGHRS and CDR2 YFSETQ.

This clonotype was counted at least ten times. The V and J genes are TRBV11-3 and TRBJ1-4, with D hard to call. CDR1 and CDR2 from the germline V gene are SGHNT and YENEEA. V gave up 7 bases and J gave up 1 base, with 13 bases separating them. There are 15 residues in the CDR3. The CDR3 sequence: CASKLGQVTNEKLFF. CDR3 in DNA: TGTGCCAGCAAGCTGGGCCAAGTAACTAATGAAAAACTGTTTTTT.

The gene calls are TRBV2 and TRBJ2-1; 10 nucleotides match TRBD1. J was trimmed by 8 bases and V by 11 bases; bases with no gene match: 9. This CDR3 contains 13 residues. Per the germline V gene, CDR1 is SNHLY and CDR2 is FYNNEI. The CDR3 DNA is TGTGCCGGTTCCGGGACAGGGGTCTATGAGCAGTTCTTC. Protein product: CAGSGTGVYEQFF.

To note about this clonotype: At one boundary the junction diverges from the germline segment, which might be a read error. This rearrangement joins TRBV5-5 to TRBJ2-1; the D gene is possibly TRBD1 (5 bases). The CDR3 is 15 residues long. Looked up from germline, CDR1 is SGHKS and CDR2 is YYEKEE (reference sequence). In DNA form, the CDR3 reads TGTGCCAGCACCTTGGAAGGACAATTTCACAATGAGCAGTTCTTC. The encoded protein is CASTLEGQFHNEQFF.

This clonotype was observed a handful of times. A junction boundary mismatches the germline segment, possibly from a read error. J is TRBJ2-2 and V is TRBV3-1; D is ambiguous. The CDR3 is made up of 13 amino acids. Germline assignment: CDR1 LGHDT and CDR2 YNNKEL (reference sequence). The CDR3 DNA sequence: TGTGCCAGCAGCCAAGGGACCCCCGGTGAGCTGTTTTTT. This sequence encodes CASSQGTPGELFF.

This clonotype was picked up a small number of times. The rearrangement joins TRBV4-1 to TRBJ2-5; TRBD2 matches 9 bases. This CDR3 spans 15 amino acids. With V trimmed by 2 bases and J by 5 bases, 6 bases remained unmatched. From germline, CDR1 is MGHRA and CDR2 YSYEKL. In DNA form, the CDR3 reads TGCGCCAGCAGCCAAACCGGGACTAGCCGGGAGACCCAGTACTTC. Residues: CASSQTGTSRETQYF.

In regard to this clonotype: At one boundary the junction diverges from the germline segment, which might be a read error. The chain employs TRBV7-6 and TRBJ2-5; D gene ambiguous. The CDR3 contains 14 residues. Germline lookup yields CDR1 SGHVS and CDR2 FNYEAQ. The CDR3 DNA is TGTGCCAGCAGCTTAGCAGGCCAGCAAGAGACCCAGCACTTC. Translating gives CASSLAGQQETQHF.

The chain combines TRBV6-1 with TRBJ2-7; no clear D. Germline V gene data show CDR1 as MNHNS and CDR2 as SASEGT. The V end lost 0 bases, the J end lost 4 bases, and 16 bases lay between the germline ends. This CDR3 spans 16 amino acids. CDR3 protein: CASSEAPPPLGYEQYF. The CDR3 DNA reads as TGTGCCAGCAGTGAAGCTCCCCCGCCTCTCGGTTACGAGCAGTACTTC.

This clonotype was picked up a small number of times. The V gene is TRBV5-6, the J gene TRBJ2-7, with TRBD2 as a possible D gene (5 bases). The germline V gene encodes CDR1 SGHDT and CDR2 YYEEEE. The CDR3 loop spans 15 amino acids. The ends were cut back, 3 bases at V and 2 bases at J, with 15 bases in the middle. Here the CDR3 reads CASSWRTPNAYEQYF. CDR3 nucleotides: TGTGCCAGCAGCTGGAGGACTCCGAACGCCTACGAGCAGTACTTC.

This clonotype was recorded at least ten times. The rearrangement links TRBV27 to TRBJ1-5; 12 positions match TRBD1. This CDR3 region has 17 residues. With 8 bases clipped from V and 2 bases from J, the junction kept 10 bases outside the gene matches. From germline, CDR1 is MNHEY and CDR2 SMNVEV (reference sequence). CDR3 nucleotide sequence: TGTGCCAGCGGAGGGACAGGGGGCCTGTATGGCAATCAGCCCCAGCATTTT. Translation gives CASGGTGGLYGNQPQHF.

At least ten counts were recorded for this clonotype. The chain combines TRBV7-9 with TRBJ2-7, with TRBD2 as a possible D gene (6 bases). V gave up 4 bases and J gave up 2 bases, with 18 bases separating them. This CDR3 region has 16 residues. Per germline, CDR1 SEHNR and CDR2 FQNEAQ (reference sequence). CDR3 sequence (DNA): TGTGCCAGCAGCTCAAGAGGCGCCGGAGGGCCCTACGAGCAGTACTTC. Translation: CASSSRGAGGPYEQYF.

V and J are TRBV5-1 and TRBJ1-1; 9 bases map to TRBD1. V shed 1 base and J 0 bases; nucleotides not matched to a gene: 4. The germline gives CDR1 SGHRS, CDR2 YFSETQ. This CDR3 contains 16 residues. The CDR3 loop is CASSLTTGGMNTEAFF. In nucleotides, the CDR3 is TGCGCCAGCAGCTTGACCACAGGGGGCATGAACACTGAAGCTTTCTTT. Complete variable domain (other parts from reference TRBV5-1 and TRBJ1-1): KAGVTQTPRYLIKTRGQQVTLSCSPISGHRSVSWYQQTPGQGLQFLFEYFSETQRNKGNFPGRFSGRQFSNSRSEMNVSTLELGDSALYLCASSLTTGGMNTEAFFGQGTRLTVV.